The clone carrying this T cell receptor (beta chain) is a singleton in its sample. Antigen unknown. The table came from immunoSEQ multiplex PCR; TCRdb's copy has only in-frame clones and leaves some out. The sample lists 95,000 to 150,000 clones; just over 90% were seen once. This entry belongs to a study of T cell responses to AZD1222 COVID-19 vaccine. Study results and limitations: The number of AZD1222 recipients seropositive at baseline was only 5 to 7. Vaccine-associated CD4 TCRs spanned spike, dominant at 160-218 and 743-854.

The V gene lost 3 bases and the J gene lost 3 bases, with 9 bases spanning the gap. Germline lookup yields CDR1 SGHNT and CDR2 YYREEE (reference sequence). The CDR3 runs to 13 residues. This receptor was taken from an adult who received the AZD1222 COVID-19 vaccine. The chain uses TRBV5-4 and TRBJ1-2, with D possibly being TRBD1 (5 bases). Specimen: peripheral blood, collected 28 days after the second AZD1222 dose. The CDR3 is CASSSGRDYGYTF. Here the CDR3 DNA reads TGTGCCAGCAGCTCAGGCAGGGACTATGGCTACACCTTC.